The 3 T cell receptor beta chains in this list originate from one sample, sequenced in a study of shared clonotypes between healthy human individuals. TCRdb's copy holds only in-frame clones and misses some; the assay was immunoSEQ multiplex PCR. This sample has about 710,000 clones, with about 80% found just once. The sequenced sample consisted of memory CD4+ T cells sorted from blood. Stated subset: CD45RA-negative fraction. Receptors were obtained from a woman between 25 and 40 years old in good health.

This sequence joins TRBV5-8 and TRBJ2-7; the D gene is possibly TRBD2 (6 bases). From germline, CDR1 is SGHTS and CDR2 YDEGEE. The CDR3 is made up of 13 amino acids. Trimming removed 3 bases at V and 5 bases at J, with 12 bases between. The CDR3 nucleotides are TGTGCCAGCAGCTGGGACTTACTAAACGAGCAGTACTTC. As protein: CASSWDLLNEQYF.

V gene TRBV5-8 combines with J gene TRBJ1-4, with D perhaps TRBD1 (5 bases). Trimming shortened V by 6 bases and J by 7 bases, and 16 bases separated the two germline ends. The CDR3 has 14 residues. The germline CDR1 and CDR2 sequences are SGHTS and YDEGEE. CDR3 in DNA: TGTGCCAGCATACCCAGGGCCTGGGGTGAAAAACTGTTTTTT. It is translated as CASIPRAWGEKLFF.

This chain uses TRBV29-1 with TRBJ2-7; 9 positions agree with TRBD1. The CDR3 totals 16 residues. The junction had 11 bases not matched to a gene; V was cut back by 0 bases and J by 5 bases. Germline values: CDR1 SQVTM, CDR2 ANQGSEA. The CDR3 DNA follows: TGCAGCGTTGAAGACCAACGTGGGGACAGGGTTCACGAGCAGTACTTC. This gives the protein CSVEDQRGDRVHEQYF.